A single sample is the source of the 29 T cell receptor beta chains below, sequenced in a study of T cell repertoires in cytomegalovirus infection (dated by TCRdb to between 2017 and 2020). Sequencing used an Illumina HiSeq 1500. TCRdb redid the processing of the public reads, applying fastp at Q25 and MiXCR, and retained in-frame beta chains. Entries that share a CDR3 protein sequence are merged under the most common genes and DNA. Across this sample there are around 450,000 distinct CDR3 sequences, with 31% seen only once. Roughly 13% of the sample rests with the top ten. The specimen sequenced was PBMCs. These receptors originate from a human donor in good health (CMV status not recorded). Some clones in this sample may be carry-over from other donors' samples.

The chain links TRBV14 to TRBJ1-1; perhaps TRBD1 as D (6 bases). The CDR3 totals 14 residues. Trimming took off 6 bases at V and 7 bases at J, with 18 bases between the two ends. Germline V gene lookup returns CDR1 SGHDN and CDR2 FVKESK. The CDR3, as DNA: TGTGCCAGCAGTTACACAGGGACCGGTTATGAAGCTTTCTTT. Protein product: CASSYTGTGYEAFF.

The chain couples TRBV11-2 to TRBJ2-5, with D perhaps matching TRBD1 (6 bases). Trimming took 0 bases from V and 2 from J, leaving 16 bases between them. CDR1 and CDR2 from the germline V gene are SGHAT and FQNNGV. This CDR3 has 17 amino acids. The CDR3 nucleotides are TGTGCCAGCAGCTTAGATGTAGCAGGGGCACAACAAGAGACCCAGTACTTC. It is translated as CASSLDVAGAQQETQYF.

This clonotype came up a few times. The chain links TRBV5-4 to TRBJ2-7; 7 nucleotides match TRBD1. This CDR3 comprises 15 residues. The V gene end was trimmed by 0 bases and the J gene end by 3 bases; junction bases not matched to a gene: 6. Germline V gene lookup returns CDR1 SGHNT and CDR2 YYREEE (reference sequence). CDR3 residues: CASSLAPTGNYEQYF. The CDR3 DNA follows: TGTGCCAGCAGCTTGGCCCCGACAGGGAACTACGAGCAGTACTTC.

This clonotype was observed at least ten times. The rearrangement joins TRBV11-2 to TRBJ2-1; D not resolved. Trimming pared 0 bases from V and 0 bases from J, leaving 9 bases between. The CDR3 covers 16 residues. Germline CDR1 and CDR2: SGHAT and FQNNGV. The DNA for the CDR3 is TGTGCCAGCAGCTTAGAGGTAGGGTACTCCTACAATGAGCAGTTCTTC. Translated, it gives CASSLEVGYSYNEQFF.

In DNA, the CDR3 is TGCAGTGCTAAGATTACAACTAATGAAAAACTGTTTTTT. It specifies CSAKITTNEKLFF. This sequence joins TRBV20-1 and TRBJ1-4; D gene unclear. The CDR3 extends over 13 amino acids. The germline CDR1 and CDR2 sequences are DFQATT and SNEGSKA (reference sequence). With 4 bases removed from V and 0 bases from J, the gap between germline ends came to 6 bases.

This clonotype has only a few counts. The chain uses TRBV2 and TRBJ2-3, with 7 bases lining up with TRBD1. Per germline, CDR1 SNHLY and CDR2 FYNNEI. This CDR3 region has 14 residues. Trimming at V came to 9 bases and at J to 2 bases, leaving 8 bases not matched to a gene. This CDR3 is CARKTGTTTDTQYF. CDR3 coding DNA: TGTGCCAGGAAGACAGGGACCACCACAGATACGCAGTATTTT.

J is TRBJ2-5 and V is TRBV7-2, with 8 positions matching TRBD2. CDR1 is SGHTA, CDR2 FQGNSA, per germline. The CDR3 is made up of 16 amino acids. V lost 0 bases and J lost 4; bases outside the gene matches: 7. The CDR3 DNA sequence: TGTGCCAGCAGCTTAGCCCCGGGACTAGGTAGAGAGACCCAGTACTTC. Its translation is CASSLAPGLGRETQYF.

For the CDR3, the DNA is TGCAGTGCCGCTTCTCCCGGGACAGGCCTCAAGGGAGAGACCCAGTACTTC. This encodes CSAASPGTGLKGETQYF. The chain has TRBV20-1 and TRBJ2-5; 8 nucleotides match TRBD1. The CDR3 covers 17 residues. Per germline, CDR1 DFQATT and CDR2 SNEGSKA (reference sequence). V lost 6 bases, J lost 4 bases, and 19 bases stayed unmatched.

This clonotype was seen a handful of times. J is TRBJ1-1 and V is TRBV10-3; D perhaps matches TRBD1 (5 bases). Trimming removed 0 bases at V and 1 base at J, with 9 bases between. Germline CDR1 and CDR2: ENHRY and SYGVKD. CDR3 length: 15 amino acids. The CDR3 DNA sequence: TGTGCCATCAGTGAGTCGCAGGGATCGAACACTGAAGCTTTCTTT. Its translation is CAISESQGSNTEAFF.

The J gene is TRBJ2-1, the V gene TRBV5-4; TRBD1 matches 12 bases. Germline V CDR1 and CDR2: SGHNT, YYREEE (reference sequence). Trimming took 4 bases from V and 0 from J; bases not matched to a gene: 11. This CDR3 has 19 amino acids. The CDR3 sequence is CASSHRGQGAIPSYNEQFF. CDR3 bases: TGTGCCAGCAGCCACAGGGGACAGGGGGCGATTCCCTCCTACAATGAGCAGTTCTTC.

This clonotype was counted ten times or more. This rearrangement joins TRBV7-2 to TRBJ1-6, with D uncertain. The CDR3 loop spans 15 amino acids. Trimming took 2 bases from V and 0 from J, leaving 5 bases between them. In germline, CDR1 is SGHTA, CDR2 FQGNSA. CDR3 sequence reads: CASSLYGSYNSPLHF. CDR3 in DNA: TGTGCCAGCAGCTTATACGGCTCCTATAATTCACCCCTCCACTTT.

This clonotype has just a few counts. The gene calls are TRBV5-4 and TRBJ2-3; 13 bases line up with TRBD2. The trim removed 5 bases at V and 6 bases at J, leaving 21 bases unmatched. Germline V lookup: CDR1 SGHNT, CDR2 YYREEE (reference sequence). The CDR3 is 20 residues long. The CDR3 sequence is CASRPPFRGTGTSGEDTQYF. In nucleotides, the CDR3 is TGTGCCAGCAGACCCCCCTTTCGGGGGACCGGGACTAGCGGGGAGGATACGCAGTATTTT.

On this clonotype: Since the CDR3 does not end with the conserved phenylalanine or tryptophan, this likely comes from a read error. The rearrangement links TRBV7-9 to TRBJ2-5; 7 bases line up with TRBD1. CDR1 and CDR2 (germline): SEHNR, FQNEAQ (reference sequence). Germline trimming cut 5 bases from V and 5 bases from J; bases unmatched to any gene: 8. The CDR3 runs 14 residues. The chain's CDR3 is CASSTDRVLETQYL. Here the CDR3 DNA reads TGTGCCAGCAGCACCGACAGGGTGCTGGAGACCCAGTACTTA.

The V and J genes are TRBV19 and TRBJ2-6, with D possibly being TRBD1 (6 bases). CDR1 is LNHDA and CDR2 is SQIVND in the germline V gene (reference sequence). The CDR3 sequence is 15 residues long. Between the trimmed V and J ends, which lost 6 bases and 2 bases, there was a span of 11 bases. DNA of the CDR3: TGTGCCAGTAGAGGAACAGGGCCTGGGGCCAACGTCCTGACTTTC. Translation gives CASRGTGPGANVLTF.

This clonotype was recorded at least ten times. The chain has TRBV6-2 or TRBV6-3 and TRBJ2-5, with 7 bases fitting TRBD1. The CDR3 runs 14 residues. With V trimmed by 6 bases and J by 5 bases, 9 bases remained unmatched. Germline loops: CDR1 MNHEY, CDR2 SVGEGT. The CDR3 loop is CASRRTGARETQYF. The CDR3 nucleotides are TGTGCCAGCAGGAGAACAGGGGCCAGGGAGACCCAGTACTTC.

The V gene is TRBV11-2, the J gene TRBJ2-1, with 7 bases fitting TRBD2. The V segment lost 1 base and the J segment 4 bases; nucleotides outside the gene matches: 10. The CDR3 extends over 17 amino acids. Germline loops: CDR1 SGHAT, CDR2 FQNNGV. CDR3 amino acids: CASSLGGPGREYNEQFF. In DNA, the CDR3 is TGTGCCAGCAGCTTAGGAGGGCCAGGGAGGGAGTACAATGAGCAGTTCTTC. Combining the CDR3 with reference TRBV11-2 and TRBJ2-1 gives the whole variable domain EAGVAQSPRYKIIEKRQSVAFWCNPISGHATLYWYQQILGQGPKLLIQFQNNGVVDDSQLPKDRFSAERLKGVDSTLKIQPAKLEDSAVYLCASSLGGPGREYNEQFFGPGTRLTVL.

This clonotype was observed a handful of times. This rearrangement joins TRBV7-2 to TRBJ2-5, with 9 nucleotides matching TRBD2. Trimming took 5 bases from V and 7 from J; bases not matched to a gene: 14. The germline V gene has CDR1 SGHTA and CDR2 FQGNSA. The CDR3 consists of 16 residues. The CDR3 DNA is TGTGCCAGCAGCCCGGGACTAGCCCCCAAGTCGGGGACCCAGTACTTC. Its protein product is CASSPGLAPKSGTQYF.

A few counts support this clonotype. The CDR3 region is CASSKDPGGPYEQYF. For the CDR3, the DNA is TGTGCCAGCAGCAAAGACCCGGGGGGGCCCTACGAGCAGTACTTC. This rearrangement joins TRBV11-2 to TRBJ2-7, with 8 positions matching TRBD2. Germline values: CDR1 SGHAT, CDR2 FQNNGV. The CDR3 has 15 residues. With V trimmed by 5 bases and J by 2 bases, 8 bases remained unmatched.

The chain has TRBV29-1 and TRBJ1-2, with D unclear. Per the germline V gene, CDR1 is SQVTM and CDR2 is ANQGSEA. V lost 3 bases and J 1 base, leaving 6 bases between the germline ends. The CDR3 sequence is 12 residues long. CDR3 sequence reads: CSVDGYNYGYTF. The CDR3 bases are TGCAGCGTTGACGGGTATAACTATGGCTACACCTTC.

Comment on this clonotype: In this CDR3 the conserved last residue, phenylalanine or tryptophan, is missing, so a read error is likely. CDR3 in amino acids: CAISEVGVGNQPQHL. The DNA of the CDR3 is TGTGCCATCAGTGAGGTGGGTGTCGGCAATCAGCCCCAGCATTTG. The V and J genes are TRBV10-3 and TRBJ1-5; D remains unclear. V was shortened by 2 bases and J by 2 bases, with 10 bases between the two germline ends. Germline CDR1 is ENHRY and CDR2 is SYGVKD. The CDR3 runs to 15 residues.

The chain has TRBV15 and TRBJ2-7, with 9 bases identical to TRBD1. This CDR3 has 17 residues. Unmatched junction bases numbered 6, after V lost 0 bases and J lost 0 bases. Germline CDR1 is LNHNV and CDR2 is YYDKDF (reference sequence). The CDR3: CATSRDLDRGSSYEQYF. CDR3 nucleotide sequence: TGTGCCACCAGCAGAGATCTGGACAGGGGATCCTCCTACGAGCAGTACTTC.

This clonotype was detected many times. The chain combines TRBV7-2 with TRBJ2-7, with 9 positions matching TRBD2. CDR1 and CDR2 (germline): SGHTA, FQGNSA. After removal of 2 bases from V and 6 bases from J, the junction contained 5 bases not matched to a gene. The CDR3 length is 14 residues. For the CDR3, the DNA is TGTGCCAGCAGCTTAACAGCGGGGGGACTCGAGCAGTACTTC. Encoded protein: CASSLTAGGLEQYF.

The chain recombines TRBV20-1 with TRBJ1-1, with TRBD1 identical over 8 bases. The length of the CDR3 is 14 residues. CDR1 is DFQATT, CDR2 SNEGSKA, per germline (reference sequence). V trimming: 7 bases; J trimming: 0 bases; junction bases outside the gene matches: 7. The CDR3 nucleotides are TGCAGTGTTCACAGGGGGGACATGAACACTGAAGCTTTCTTT. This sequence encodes CSVHRGDMNTEAFF.

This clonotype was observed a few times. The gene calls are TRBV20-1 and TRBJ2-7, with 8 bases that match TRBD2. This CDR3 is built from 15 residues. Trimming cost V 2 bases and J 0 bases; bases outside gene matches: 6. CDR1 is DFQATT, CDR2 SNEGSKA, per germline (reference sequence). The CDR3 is CSARNPGGSSYEQYF. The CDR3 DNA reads TGCAGTGCTAGAAATCCGGGGGGGAGCTCCTACGAGCAGTACTTC.

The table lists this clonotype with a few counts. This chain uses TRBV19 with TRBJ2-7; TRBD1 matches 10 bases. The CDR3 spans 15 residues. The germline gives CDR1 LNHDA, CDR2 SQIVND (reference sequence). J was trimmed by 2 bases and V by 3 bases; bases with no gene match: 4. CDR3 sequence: CASSIRGQGPYEQYF. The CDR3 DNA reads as TGTGCCAGTAGTATCCGGGGACAGGGGCCCTACGAGCAGTACTTC.

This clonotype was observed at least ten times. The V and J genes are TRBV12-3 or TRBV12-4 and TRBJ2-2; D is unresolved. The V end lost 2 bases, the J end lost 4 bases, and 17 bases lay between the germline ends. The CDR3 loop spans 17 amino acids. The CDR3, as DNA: TGTGCCAGCAGTTTAAACGTGCGGCAAGGGATCACCGGGGAGCTGTTTTTT. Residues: CASSLNVRQGITGELFF.

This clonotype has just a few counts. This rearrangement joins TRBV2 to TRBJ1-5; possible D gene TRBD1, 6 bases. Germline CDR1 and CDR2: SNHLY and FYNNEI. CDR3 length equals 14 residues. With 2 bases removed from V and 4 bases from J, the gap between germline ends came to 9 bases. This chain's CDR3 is CASSEQGPNQPQHF. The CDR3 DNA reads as TGTGCCAGCAGTGAACAGGGGCCTAATCAGCCCCAGCATTTT. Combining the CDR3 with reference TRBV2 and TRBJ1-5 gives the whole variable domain EPEVTQTPSHQVTQMGQEVILRCVPISNHLYFYWYRQILGQKVEFLVSFYNNEISEKSEIFDDQFSVERPDGSNFTLKIRSTKLEDSAMYFCASSEQGPNQPQHFGDGTRLSIL.

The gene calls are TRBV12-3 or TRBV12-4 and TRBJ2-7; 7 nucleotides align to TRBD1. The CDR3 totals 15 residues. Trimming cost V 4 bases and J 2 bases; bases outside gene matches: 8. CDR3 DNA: TGTGCCAGCAGTTCCGGGACAGAGAACGCCTACGAGCAGTACTTC. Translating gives CASSSGTENAYEQYF.

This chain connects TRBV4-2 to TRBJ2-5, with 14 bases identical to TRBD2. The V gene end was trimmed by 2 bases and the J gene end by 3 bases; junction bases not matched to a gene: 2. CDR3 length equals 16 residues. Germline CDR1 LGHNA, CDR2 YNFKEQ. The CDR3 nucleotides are TGTGCCAGCAGCCAACCGGGACTAGCGGGGGAAGAGACCCAGTACTTC. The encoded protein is CASSQPGLAGEETQYF.